One and the same sample provided the 12 T cell receptor beta chains below, sequenced in a study of blood T cell repertoires in COVID-19. TCRdb's table, derived via immunoSEQ multiplex PCR, lists solely in-frame clones and lacks some. Here the sample spans over 350,000 clones, approximately 90% being singletons. Sequencing was performed on PBMCs or T cells enriched from blood (not recorded which). The receptors were sampled from a woman in her 30s with acute COVID-19.

This clone was counted a single time. The chain combines TRBV10-1 with TRBJ1-1, with D uncertain. Germline V CDR1 and CDR2: WNHNN, SYGVQD (reference sequence). The CDR3 spans 13 residues. Between the trimmed V and J ends, which lost 0 bases and 5 bases, there was a span of 7 bases. CDR3 residues: CASSESRFTEAFF. In DNA, the CDR3 is TGCGCCAGCAGTGAGTCCCGGTTTACTGAAGCTTTCTTT.

This clone has a single count. The genes are TRBV4-1 and TRBJ2-3; a weak D match, TRBD1 (5 bases). V was pared by 8 bases and J by 5 bases, with 17 bases between. This CDR3 contains 14 residues. From germline, CDR1 is MGHRA and CDR2 YSYEKL. The chain's CDR3 is CASGDSKVQDTQYF. Here the CDR3 DNA reads TGCGCCAGCGGAGACAGTAAAGTTCAAGATACGCAGTATTTT.

V usage is TRBV3-1 (or the pseudogene TRBV3-2) and J usage is TRBJ1-2; 11 bases match TRBD1. The CDR3 length is 17 residues. Germline CDR1 LGHDT, CDR2 YNNKEL (reference sequence). V lost 1 base to trimming and J lost 4 bases; unmatched junction nucleotides: 8. The CDR3 loop is CASSQAGTGGFSYGYTF. The CDR3 coding sequence is TGTGCCAGCAGCCAAGCAGGGACAGGGGGTTTTAGCTATGGCTACACCTTC.

This clone came up a few times. This rearrangement joins TRBV19 to TRBJ1-1; 7 bases agree with TRBD1. V lost 7 bases and J lost 1; bases outside the gene matches: 6. This CDR3 spans 14 amino acids. Germline-derived CDR1 and CDR2 are LNHDA and SQIVND (reference sequence). The CDR3 region has the DNA TGTGCCAGTACCACGACAGGGCCGAACACTGAAGCTTTCTTT. Translation: CASTTTGPNTEAFF.

The J gene is TRBJ2-1, the V gene TRBV3-1 (or the pseudogene TRBV3-2); TRBD2 agrees at 11 bases. V shed 6 bases and J 1 base; nucleotides not matched to a gene: 5. Germline CDR1 LGHDT, CDR2 YNNKEL (reference sequence). This CDR3 comprises 16 residues. Here the CDR3 DNA reads TGTGCCAGCAGTCATAGCGGGGGGGCGTCCTACAATGAGCAGTTCTTC. Translated: CASSHSGGASYNEQFF.

This clone was detected a few times. The V and J genes are TRBV30 and TRBJ1-4; no clear D. CDR3 length: 12 amino acids. Trimming removed 2 bases from V and 14 bases from J, with 15 bases in between. The germline V gene has CDR1 GTSNPN and CDR2 SVGIG (reference sequence). This CDR3 reads CAWSSISGYLFF. For the CDR3, the DNA is TGTGCCTGGAGTTCGATCTCGGGGTATCTGTTTTTT.

This rearrangement joins TRBV19 to TRBJ2-1; weak D call: TRBD2 (5 bases). Germline V lookup: CDR1 LNHDA, CDR2 SQIVND (reference sequence). This CDR3 is 15 amino acids long. V was shortened by 2 bases and J by 9 bases, with 17 bases between the two germline ends. CDR3 amino acids: CASSISPRGAIEQFF. The CDR3 DNA sequence: TGTGCCAGTAGTATAAGCCCCCGGGGAGCGATTGAGCAGTTCTTC.

This rearrangement joins TRBV5-6 to TRBJ2-1; 11 bases line up with TRBD2. CDR3 size: 14 residues. Per germline, CDR1 SGHDT and CDR2 YYEEEE. J lost 10 bases, V lost 2 bases, and 5 bases had no gene match. The CDR3 bases are TGTGCCAGCAGCTTTAGCGGGGGGGCAGGGGAGCAGTTCTTC. This encodes CASSFSGGAGEQFF.

The gene calls are TRBV12-3 or TRBV12-4 and TRBJ2-1; no definite D call. This CDR3 is 12 amino acids long. The V gene lost 9 bases and the J gene lost 10 bases, with 16 bases spanning the gap. Here the CDR3 reads CASSNMAVEQFF. In DNA, the CDR3 is TGTGCCAGTTCGAATATGGCCGTAGAGCAGTTCTTC.

This chain joins TRBV29-1 and TRBJ2-5, with 9 bases matching TRBD1. The CDR3 loop spans 14 amino acids. The V segment lost 7 bases and the J segment 5 bases; nucleotides outside the gene matches: 11. CDR1 and CDR2 (germline): SQVTM, ANQGSEA. This CDR3 is CSASGTGTPETQYF. As DNA, the CDR3 is TGCAGCGCCTCCGGGACAGGGACTCCCGAGACCCAGTACTTC.

This sequence joins TRBV24-1 and TRBJ2-1; 9 bases match TRBD2. The V and J ends lost 0 bases and 7 bases, in that order; junction bases with no gene match: 6. The length of the CDR3 is 16 residues. Germline V CDR1 and CDR2: KGHDR, SFDVKD. The CDR3 here is CATSDLGSGGTNEQFF. CDR3 sequence (DNA): TGTGCCACCAGTGATTTGGGGAGCGGGGGGACTAATGAGCAGTTCTTC.

The genes are TRBV2 and TRBJ1-5; a possible D gene is TRBD1 (5 bases). The V gene lost 5 bases and the J gene lost 0 bases, with 20 bases spanning the gap. Germline CDR1 SNHLY, CDR2 FYNNEI. This CDR3 is 18 amino acids long. The CDR3 region has the DNA TGTGCCAGCAGTCCTGACAGTTTGGCGGGGTATAGCAATCAGCCCCAGCATTTT. Protein: CASSPDSLAGYSNQPQHF.